The T cell receptor beta chain under discussion was sequenced for a study of shared clonotypes between healthy human individuals. The study's findings and limits: Read depth was anticipated to influence clonotype sharing among donors.

The germline V gene encodes CDR1 MGHDK and CDR2 SYGVNS. The CDR3 length is 15 residues. The deep-level immunoSEQ assay was used. Clones were read by immunoSEQ multiplex PCR, and TCRdb kept only the in-frame ones, dropping some. In the table there are around 700,000 clones, 72% of which are singletons. Points on this clone: Its antigen is not known. A junction end diverges from the germline sequence, so it may reflect a read error. This sample also contains other DNA sequences that code for the same CDR3.

Donors included only healthy HIV-negative adults lacking recent acute infections or vaccinations. The chain carries TRBV25-1 and TRBJ1-2; D unresolved. Sequencing was done on a sample of memory CD4+ T cells sorted from blood. Noted subset: CD45RA-negative fraction. The TCR comes from a woman in her thirties in good health. This chain's CDR3 is CASSEYNAGPYGYTF. The DNA for the CDR3 is TGTGCCAGCAGTGAATATAATGCAGGACCTTATGGCTACACTTTC.